The 29 T cell receptor beta chains presented below share a single source sample, sequenced in a study of blood T cell repertoires in COVID-19. TCRdb's copy holds only in-frame clones and misses some; the assay was immunoSEQ multiplex PCR. The table records approximately 280,000 clones, approximately 88% of them present only once. Specimen: PBMCs or T cells enriched from blood (not recorded which). The source of these receptors is a woman aged 40 to 50 who had recovered from COVID-19.

This chain links TRBV3-1 (or the pseudogene TRBV3-2) with TRBJ2-5; D is ambiguous. With 6 bases removed from V and 6 bases from J, the gap between germline ends came to 11 bases. CDR1 and CDR2 (germline): LGHDT, YNNKEL (reference sequence). The CDR3 runs 12 residues. The CDR3 here is CASRRSEKTQYF. The CDR3 DNA reads TGTGCCAGCAGACGGAGTGAAAAGACCCAGTACTTC.

This chain uses TRBV18 with TRBJ2-7; 9 nucleotides agree with TRBD1. Germline V gives CDR1 KGHSH, CDR2 LQKENI. This CDR3 spans 17 amino acids. The V and J ends lost 1 base and 0 bases, in that order; junction bases with no gene match: 7. CDR3 sequence: CASSPRPGQGTSYEQYF. DNA for the CDR3: TGTGCCAGCTCACCACGCCCCGGACAGGGGACCTCCTACGAGCAGTACTTC. The full variable domain, completed using reference TRBV18 and TRBJ2-7, is NAGVMQNPRHLVRRRGQEARLRCSPMKGHSHVYWYRQLPEEGLKFMVYLQKENIIDESGMPKERFSAEFPKEGPSILRIQQVVRGDSAAYFCASSPRPGQGTSYEQYFGPGTRLTVT.

The chain links TRBV6-5 to TRBJ1-3; unclear D gene. The length of the CDR3 is 15 residues. CDR1 and CDR2 from the germline V gene are MNHEY and SVGAGI. V lost 2 bases and J lost 0, with 8 bases in between. Here the CDR3 DNA reads TGTGCCAGCAGTTACAATAGAAACTCTGGAAACACCATATATTTT. This gives the protein CASSYNRNSGNTIYF.

In its sample, this clone was seen once. The V gene is TRBV28, the J gene TRBJ2-3, with D perhaps matching TRBD2 (5 bases). The CDR3 extends over 16 amino acids. Trimming took 5 bases from V and 4 from J, leaving 19 bases between them. Germline CDR1 and CDR2: MDHEN and SYDVKM. The CDR3 DNA is TGTGCCAGCAGTCCATCTCTGGCGGGCCTAGCAGATACGCAGTATTTT. It translates to CASSPSLAGLADTQYF.

The V call is TRBV6-2 or TRBV6-3, the J call TRBJ2-7; D may be TRBD2 (6 bases). CDR1 is MNHEY, CDR2 SVGEGT, per germline. This CDR3 comprises 13 residues. Trimming took off 2 bases at V and 6 bases at J, with 11 bases between the two ends. The CDR3 region has the DNA TGTGCCAGCAGTTACGGGGCAGCGGGCGAGCAGTACTTC. Amino acid sequence: CASSYGAAGEQYF.

This rearrangement joins TRBV18 to TRBJ2-6; 8 bases match TRBD1. Germline CDR1 reads KGHSH; CDR2 reads LQKENI. V trimming: 3 bases; J trimming: 6 bases; junction bases outside the gene matches: 16. The CDR3 length is 19 residues. The CDR3 protein is CASSPRTGYNSGVANVLTF. CDR3 nucleotides: TGTGCCAGCTCACCCCGGACAGGGTATAACTCTGGGGTGGCCAACGTCCTGACTTTC.

This chain links TRBV3-1 (or the pseudogene TRBV3-2) with TRBJ1-3, with no clear D. This CDR3 comprises 14 residues. Germline assignment: CDR1 LGHDT and CDR2 YNNKEL (reference sequence). Trimming pared 1 base from V and 4 bases from J, leaving 8 bases between. CDR3 region: CASSQVARGNTIYF. CDR3 in DNA: TGTGCCAGCAGCCAAGTCGCCAGAGGAAACACCATATATTTT.

This chain joins TRBV4-2 and TRBJ1-1; possible D gene TRBD1, 5 bases. The germline V gene encodes CDR1 LGHNA and CDR2 YNFKEQ. CDR3 length: 15 amino acids. Between the trimmed V and J ends, which lost 3 bases and 2 bases, there was a span of 13 bases. DNA for the CDR3: TGTGCCAGCAGCCAGGGGCAAGGGCCTAACACTGAAGCTTTCTTT. It codes for CASSQGQGPNTEAFF.

This sequence joins TRBV5-1 and TRBJ2-1; TRBD2 agrees at 9 bases. The CDR3 contains 15 residues. With 0 bases clipped from V and 8 bases from J, the junction kept 6 bases outside the gene matches. Germline CDR1 SGHRS, CDR2 YFSETQ. The CDR3 DNA is TGCGCCAGCAGCTTGGTTGTAGCGGGAGCAGATGAGCAGTTCTTC. This translates into CASSLVVAGADEQFF.

This chain uses TRBV5-1 with TRBJ2-3, with D possibly matching TRBD1 (6 bases). CDR1 is SGHRS, CDR2 YFSETQ, per germline. The CDR3 loop spans 13 amino acids. V was cut by 1 base and J by 11 bases, with 14 bases left in between. CDR3 in DNA: TGCGCCAGCAGCTTGCTCCGGGACACCGTGCAGTATTTT. Protein: CASSLLRDTVQYF.

The chain employs TRBV4-1 and TRBJ2-3; tentatively, D is TRBD2 (7 bases). Germline CDR1 is MGHRA and CDR2 is YSYEKL. The CDR3 spans 13 residues. Deletions cut 4 bases from V and 14 bases from J, with 19 bases between. The CDR3 bases are TGCGCCAGCAGCCTTGGGCGGGGGCTGGGTATGTATTTT. Translating gives CASSLGRGLGMYF.

The rearrangement links TRBV7-2 to TRBJ2-5, with 7 positions matching TRBD2. This CDR3 spans 15 amino acids. Germline lookup yields CDR1 SGHTA and CDR2 FQGNSA. Trimming cost V 3 bases and J 2 bases; bases outside gene matches: 6. This CDR3 reads CASSFKSSGQETQYF. CDR3 DNA sequence: TGTGCCAGCAGCTTTAAATCTAGCGGACAAGAGACCCAGTACTTC.

The chain is built from TRBV11-2 and TRBJ2-4, with D uncertain. From germline, CDR1 is SGHAT and CDR2 FQNNGV. The CDR3 is made up of 16 amino acids. Trimming pared 1 base from V and 0 bases from J, leaving 10 bases between. CDR3 DNA sequence: TGTGCCAGCAGCTTAGCACAGAGTTTAGCCAAAAACATTCAGTACTTC. This sequence encodes CASSLAQSLAKNIQYF.

This chain joins TRBV7-2 and TRBJ1-2, with unresolved D. V lost 1 base and J 3 bases, leaving 18 bases between the germline ends. CDR1 is SGHTA and CDR2 is FQGNSA in the germline V gene. The CDR3 consists of 17 residues. The CDR3 is CASSLVPGGQADYGYTF. The CDR3 coding sequence is TGTGCCAGCAGCTTAGTTCCAGGAGGGCAGGCGGACTATGGCTACACCTTC.

The V gene is TRBV6-2 or TRBV6-3, the J gene TRBJ2-7, with TRBD2 identical over 7 bases. CDR1 MNHEY and CDR2 SVGEGT come from the germline V gene. This CDR3 has 16 amino acids. V was clipped by 0 bases and J by 2 bases; unmatched bases: 7. The CDR3 sequence: CASSYSTQRGTYEQYF. CDR3 nucleotides: TGTGCCAGCAGTTACTCGACCCAGCGGGGAACCTACGAGCAGTACTTC.

Worth noting for this clone: This may stem from a read error, because a much larger clone lies one nucleotide away. The chain is built from TRBV11-2 and TRBJ2-3; D not certain. The CDR3 extends over 13 amino acids. The germline V and J ends were trimmed by 0 bases and 2 bases, with 3 bases remaining between them. Per germline, CDR1 SGHAT and CDR2 FQNNGV. The CDR3 DNA reads TGTGCCAGCAGCTTAGACTACACAGATACGCAGTATTTT. It codes for CASSLDYTDTQYF.

The V and J genes are TRBV28 and TRBJ1-1, with D possibly being TRBD1 (6 bases). The CDR3 extends over 14 amino acids. V gave up 5 bases and J gave up 5 bases, with 15 bases separating them. The germline V gene encodes CDR1 MDHEN and CDR2 SYDVKM. The CDR3 DNA follows: TGTGCCAGCAGTACACAGGGTTGGGGTACTGAAGCTTTCTTT. Encoded protein: CASSTQGWGTEAFF. The variable domain in full, with the rest retrieved from reference TRBV28 and TRBJ1-1, is DVKVTQSSRYLVKRTGEKVFLECVQDMDHENMFWYRQDPGLGLRLIYFSYDVKMKEKGDIPEGYSVSREKKERFSLILESASTNQTSMYLCASSTQGWGTEAFFGQGTRLTVV.

The chain has TRBV7-9 and TRBJ2-3, with TRBD2 matching over 9 bases. This CDR3 is 15 amino acids long. With 5 bases clipped from V and 4 bases from J, the junction kept 7 bases outside the gene matches. Looked up from germline, CDR1 is SEHNR and CDR2 is FQNEAQ (reference sequence). The CDR3 is CASSLSGSGADTQYF. The CDR3, as DNA: TGTGCCAGCAGCCTTAGCGGGAGTGGTGCAGATACGCAGTATTTT.

There are a few counts of this clone. The V gene is TRBV18, the J gene TRBJ2-6; 9 nucleotides agree with TRBD1. J was trimmed by 0 bases and V by 3 bases; bases with no gene match: 9. The CDR3 is 19 amino acids. Germline V gene lookup returns CDR1 KGHSH and CDR2 LQKENI. The CDR3 nucleotides read TGTGCCAGCTCACCCAGGGGACAGGGTGTAAGCTCTGGGGCCAACGTCCTGACTTTC. Protein product: CASSPRGQGVSSGANVLTF.

This clone was recorded once. The chain uses TRBV19 and TRBJ2-7; D perhaps matches TRBD2 (5 bases). V was shortened by 11 bases and J by 2 bases, with 16 bases between the two germline ends. CDR1 and CDR2 (germline): LNHDA, SQIVND (reference sequence). This CDR3 spans 13 amino acids. CDR3 sequence reads: CAGGWTPTYEQYF. The CDR3 DNA reads TGTGCCGGAGGCTGGACCCCAACCTACGAGCAGTACTTC.

Note on this clone: Other DNA sequences within the sample encode an identical CDR3. This chain joins TRBV28 and TRBJ2-7, with 12 bases that match TRBD2. CDR1 MDHEN and CDR2 SYDVKM come from the germline V gene. V shed 5 bases and J 1 base; nucleotides not matched to a gene: 0. The CDR3 loop spans 14 amino acids. CDR3 DNA sequence: TGTGCCAGCAGTGGGACTAGCGGGTCCTACGAGCAGTACTTC. Protein: CASSGTSGSYEQYF. The full variable domain, rest sourced from reference TRBV28 and TRBJ2-7, is DVKVTQSSRYLVKRTGEKVFLECVQDMDHENMFWYRQDPGLGLRLIYFSYDVKMKEKGDIPEGYSVSREKKERFSLILESASTNQTSMYLCASSGTSGSYEQYFGPGTRLTVT.

The chain joins TRBV7-9 to TRBJ2-2; TRBD1 agrees at 9 bases. The CDR3 is made up of 16 amino acids. In germline, CDR1 is SEHNR, CDR2 FQNEAQ (reference sequence). Losses at the gene ends were 5 bases for V and 1 base for J; bases not matched to a gene: 5. DNA of the CDR3: TGTGCCAGCAGCCCCCTGGGACAGGGGAACACCGGGGAGCTGTTTTTT. It codes for CASSPLGQGNTGELFF.

This clone was counted a single time. The CDR3 bases are TGTGCCTGGAGTGTATGGCACAGCTACACCTTC. Translation gives CAWSVWHSYTF. V is TRBV30 and J is TRBJ1-2, with D unclear. With 0 bases removed from V and 9 bases from J, the gap between germline ends came to 8 bases. The CDR3 spans 11 residues. The germline V gene has CDR1 GTSNPN and CDR2 SVGIG (reference sequence). The full variable domain, in which reference TRBV30 and TRBJ1-2 provide the parts outside the CDR3, is SQTIHQWPATLVQPVGSPLSLECTVEGTSNPNLYWYRQAAGRGLQLLFYSVGIGQISSEVPQNLSASRPQDRQFILSSKKLLLSDSGFYLCAWSVWHSYTFGSGTRLTVV.

J is TRBJ1-6 and V is TRBV9, with 11 bases lining up with TRBD1. Germline CDR1 SGDLS, CDR2 YYNGEE. With 3 bases clipped from V and 7 bases from J, the junction kept 6 bases outside the gene matches. This CDR3 contains 16 residues. CDR3 nucleotides: TGTGCCAGCAGCGCCTCCGGGACAGGGGGAAATTCACCCCTCCACTTT. This translates into CASSASGTGGNSPLHF.

The chain is built from TRBV2 and TRBJ1-2; unclear D gene. V dropped 4 bases and J dropped 5 bases, with 5 bases sitting between them. Germline V gene data show CDR1 as SNHLY and CDR2 as FYNNEI. This CDR3 has 11 residues. The CDR3, as DNA: TGTGCCAGCAGTGTCCTTTATGGCTACACCTTC. Translated, it gives CASSVLYGYTF.

The rearrangement uses TRBV30 and TRBJ1-2; tentative D call: TRBD1 (6 bases). The germline gives CDR1 GTSNPN, CDR2 SVGIG (reference sequence). The CDR3 is made up of 12 amino acids. V was pared by 7 bases and J by 4 bases, with 13 bases between. CDR3 amino acids: CAFGQPGYGYTF. The CDR3 bases are TGTGCCTTTGGACAGCCTGGCTATGGCTACACCTTC.

V and J are TRBV4-2 and TRBJ2-7; D is perhaps TRBD1 (5 bases). Germline V gene lookup returns CDR1 LGHNA and CDR2 YNFKEQ. Trimming pared 2 bases from V and 0 bases from J, leaving 17 bases between. There are 17 residues in the CDR3. The CDR3 here is CASSQHGVGATSYEQYF. As DNA, the CDR3 is TGTGCCAGCAGCCAACATGGGGTAGGGGCTACCTCCTACGAGCAGTACTTC.

The chain links TRBV6-2 or TRBV6-3 to TRBJ2-3; no clear D. The CDR3 runs to 13 residues. Looked up from germline, CDR1 is MNHEY and CDR2 is SVGEGT. Between the trimmed V and J ends, which lost 5 bases and 0 bases, there was a span of 6 bases. CDR3 sequence: CASSILSTDTQYF. The CDR3 DNA reads as TGTGCCAGCAGTATCCTTAGCACAGATACGCAGTATTTT.

The gene calls are TRBV5-8 and TRBJ2-1, with 12 bases lining up with TRBD2. Germline V gives CDR1 SGHTS, CDR2 YDEGEE. This CDR3 is 15 amino acids long. V lost 2 bases to trimming and J lost 7 bases; unmatched junction nucleotides: 4. The CDR3 DNA reads TGTGCCAGCAGCTTAACTAGCGGGAGGATGAATGAGCAGTTCTTC. This codes for CASSLTSGRMNEQFF. Full variable domain (remainder filled in from reference TRBV5-8 and TRBJ2-1): EAGVTQSPTHLIKTRGQQATLRCSPISGHTSVYWYQQALGLGLQFLLWYDEGEERNRGNFPPRFSGRQFPNYSSELNVNALELEDSALYLCASSLTSGRMNEQFFGPGTRLTVL.